This record looks at one TCR beta chain sequence and its context. Some clones are missing from TCRdb's copy, which holds only in-frame ones; the method was immunoSEQ multiplex PCR. The table has around 70,000 clones, approximately 94% seen once. The sample originates from a study of technical replicates of blood from a handful of donors. The germline CDR1 and CDR2 sequences are MNHEY and SMNVEV (reference sequence). V was clipped by 8 bases and J by 8 bases, with 21 bases between them. This CDR3 is built from 15 residues. V is TRBV27 and J is TRBJ1-4, with D possibly being TRBD1 (6 bases). This TCR was sampled from a human donor in good health. The sample was T cells isolated from PBMCs. In DNA, the CDR3 is TGTGCCAGCTCCGGAATGGGGGCGCAGGAAGAAAAACTGTTTTTT. It codes for CASSGMGAQEEKLFF.